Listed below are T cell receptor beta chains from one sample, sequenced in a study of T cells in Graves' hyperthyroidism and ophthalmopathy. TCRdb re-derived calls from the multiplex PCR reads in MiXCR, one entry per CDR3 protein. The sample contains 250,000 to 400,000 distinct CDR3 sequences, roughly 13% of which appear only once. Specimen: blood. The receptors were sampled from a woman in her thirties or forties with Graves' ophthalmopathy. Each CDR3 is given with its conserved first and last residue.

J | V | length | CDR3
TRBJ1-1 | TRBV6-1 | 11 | CASDGADGAFF
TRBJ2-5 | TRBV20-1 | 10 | CSARQETQYF
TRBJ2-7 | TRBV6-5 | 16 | CASSYSTGGGSLEQYF
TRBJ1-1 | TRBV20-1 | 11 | CSAVWLPEAFF
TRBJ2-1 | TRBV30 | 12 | CAWSFLRETQFF
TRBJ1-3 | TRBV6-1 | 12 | CASTSTGNTIYF
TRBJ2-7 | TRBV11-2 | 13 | CASSSDGNYEQYF
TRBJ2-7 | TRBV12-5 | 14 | CASGLAGRVHEQYF
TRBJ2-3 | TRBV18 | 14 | CASSPQRATDTQYF
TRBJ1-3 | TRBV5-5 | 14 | CASSFDSGRNTIYF
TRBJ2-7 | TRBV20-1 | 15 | CSASSWERGGYEQYF
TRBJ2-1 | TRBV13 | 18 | CASSLVSWRGASYNEQFF
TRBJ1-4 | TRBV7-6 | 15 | CASSYPYGRDEKLFF
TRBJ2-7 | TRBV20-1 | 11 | CSAEQGREQYF
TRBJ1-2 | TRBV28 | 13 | CASSLLISYGYTF
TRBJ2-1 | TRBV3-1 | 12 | CASSQSDRGQFF
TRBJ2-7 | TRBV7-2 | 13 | CASRLGQTYEQYF
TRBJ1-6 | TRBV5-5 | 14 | CASSGETYNSPLHF
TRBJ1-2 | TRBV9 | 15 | CASSVEGQGKIGYTF
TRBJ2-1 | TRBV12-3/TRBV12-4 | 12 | CASRRAFNEQFF
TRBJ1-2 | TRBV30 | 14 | CAWAPGARSYGYTF
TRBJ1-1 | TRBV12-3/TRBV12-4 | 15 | CASSLKGGMNTEAFF
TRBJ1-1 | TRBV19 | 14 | CASTNYGGNTEAFF
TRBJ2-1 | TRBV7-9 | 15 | CASSLGQSPYNEQFF
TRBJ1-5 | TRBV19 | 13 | CASSSPENQPQHF
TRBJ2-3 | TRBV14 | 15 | CASSPRQGSTDTQYF
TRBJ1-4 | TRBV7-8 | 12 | CASSQVRDKLFF
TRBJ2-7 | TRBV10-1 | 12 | CASSDSSYEQYF
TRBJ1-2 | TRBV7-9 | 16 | CASSPTGQGARNGYTF
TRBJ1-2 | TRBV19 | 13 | CASSISAGYGYTF
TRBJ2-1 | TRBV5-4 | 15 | CASFRAGGPYNEQFF
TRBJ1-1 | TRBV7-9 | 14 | CASSPDGLNTEAFF
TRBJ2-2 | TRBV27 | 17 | CASSPSVRRSNTGELFF
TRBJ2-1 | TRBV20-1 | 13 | CSAGHPAGSEQFF
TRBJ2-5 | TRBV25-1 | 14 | CASSDLGAEETQYF
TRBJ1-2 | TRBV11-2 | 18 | CASSLFPGAQLSNYGYTF
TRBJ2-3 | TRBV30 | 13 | CAWMWGHTDTQYF
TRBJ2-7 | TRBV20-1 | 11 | CSANGGWEQYF
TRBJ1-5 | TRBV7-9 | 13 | CASSPSRGQPQHF
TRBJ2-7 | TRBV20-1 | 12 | CSASVGGREQYF
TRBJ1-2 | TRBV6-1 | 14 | CASSESGRAYGYTF
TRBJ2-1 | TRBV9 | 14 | CASSVQSGGSQQFF
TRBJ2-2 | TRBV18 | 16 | CASSPLWDSMIGELFF
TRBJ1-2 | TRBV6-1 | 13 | CASRLGPLYGYTF
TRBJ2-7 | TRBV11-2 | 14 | CASSSKAPSYEQYF
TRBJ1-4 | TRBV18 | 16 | CASSPLRGGMSEKLFF
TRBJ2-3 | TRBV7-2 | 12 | CASSLEGYTQYF
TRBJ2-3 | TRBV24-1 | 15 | CATSDTGQSTDTQYF
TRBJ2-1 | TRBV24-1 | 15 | CATSPGTGGWGEQFF
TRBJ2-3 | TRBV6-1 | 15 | CASSEWKRGSDTQYF
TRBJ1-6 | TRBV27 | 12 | CASSQYNSPLHF
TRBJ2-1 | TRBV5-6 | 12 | CASSLSPYEQFF
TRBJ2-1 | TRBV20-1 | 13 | CSANDGTSFEQFF